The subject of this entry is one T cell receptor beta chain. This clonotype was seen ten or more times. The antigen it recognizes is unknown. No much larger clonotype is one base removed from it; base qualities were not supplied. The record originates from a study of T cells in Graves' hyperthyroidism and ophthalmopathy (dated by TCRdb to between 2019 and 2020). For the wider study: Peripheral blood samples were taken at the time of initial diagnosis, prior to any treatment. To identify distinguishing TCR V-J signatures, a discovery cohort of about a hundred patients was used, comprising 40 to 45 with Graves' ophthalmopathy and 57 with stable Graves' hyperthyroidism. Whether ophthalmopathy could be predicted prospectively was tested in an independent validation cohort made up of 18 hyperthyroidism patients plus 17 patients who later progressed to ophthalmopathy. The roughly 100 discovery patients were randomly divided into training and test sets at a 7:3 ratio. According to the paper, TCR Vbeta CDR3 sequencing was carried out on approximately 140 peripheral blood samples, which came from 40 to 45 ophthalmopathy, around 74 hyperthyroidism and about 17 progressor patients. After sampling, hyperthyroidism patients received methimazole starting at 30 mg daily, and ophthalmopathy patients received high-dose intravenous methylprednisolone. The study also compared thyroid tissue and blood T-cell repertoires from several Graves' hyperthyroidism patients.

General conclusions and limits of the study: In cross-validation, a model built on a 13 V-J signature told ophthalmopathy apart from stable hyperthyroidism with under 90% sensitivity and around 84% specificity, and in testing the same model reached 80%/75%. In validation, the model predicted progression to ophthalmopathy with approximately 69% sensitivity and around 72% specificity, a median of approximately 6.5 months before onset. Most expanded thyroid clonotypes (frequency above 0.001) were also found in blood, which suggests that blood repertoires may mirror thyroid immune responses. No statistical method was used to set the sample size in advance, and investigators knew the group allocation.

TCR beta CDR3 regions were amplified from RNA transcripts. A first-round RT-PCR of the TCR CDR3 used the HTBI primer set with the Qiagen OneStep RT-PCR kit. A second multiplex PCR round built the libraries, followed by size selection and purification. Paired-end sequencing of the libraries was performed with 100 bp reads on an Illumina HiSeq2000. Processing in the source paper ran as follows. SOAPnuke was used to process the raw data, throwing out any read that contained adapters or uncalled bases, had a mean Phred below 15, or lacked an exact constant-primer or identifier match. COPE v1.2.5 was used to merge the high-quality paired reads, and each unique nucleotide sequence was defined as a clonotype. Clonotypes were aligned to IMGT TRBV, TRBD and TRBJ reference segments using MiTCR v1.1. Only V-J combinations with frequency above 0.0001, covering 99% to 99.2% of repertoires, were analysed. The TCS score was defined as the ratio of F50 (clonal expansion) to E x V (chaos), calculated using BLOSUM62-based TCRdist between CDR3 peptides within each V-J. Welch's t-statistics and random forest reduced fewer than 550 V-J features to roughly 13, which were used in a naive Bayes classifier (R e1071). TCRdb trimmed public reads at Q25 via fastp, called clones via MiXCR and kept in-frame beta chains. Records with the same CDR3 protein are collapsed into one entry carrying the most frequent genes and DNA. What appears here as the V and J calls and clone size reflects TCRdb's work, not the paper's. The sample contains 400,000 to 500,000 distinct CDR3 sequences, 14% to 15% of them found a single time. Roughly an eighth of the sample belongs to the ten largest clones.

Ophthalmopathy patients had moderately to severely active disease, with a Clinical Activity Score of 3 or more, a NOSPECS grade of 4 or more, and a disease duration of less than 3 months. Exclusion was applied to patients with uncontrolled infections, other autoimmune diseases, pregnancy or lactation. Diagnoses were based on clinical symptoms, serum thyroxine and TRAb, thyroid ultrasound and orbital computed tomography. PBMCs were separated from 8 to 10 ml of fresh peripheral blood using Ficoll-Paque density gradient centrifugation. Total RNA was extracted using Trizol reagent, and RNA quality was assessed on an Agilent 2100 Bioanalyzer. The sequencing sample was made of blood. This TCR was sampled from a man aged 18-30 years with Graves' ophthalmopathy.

The nucleotides read TGTGCCAGCAGGGAGTCGGGGCAGGAGGAGCAGTTCTTC. It codes for CASRESGQEEQFF. The V gene is TRBV12-3 or TRBV12-4 and the J gene is TRBJ2-1; the D gene is possibly TRBD1 or TRBD2, each agreeing over 5 bases. Trimming removed 6 bases from V and 10 bases from J, leaving 16 bases between the germline ends. Inclusive of the bounding cysteine and phenylalanine, the CDR3 is 13 residues long. Only the CDR3 DNA stays, 39 bases, in frame from base 1.